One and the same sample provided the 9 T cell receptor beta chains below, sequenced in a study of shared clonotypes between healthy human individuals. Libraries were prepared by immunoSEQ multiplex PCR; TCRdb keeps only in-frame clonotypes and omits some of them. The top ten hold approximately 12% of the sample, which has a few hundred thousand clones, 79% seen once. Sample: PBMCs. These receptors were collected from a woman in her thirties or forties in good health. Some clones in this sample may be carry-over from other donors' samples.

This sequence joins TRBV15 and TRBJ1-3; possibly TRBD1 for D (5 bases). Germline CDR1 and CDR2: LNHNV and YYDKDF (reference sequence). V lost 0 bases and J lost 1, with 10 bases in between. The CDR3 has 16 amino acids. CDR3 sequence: CATSREAGSSGNTIYF. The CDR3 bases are TGTGCCACCAGCAGAGAAGCAGGGTCGTCTGGAAACACCATATATTTT.

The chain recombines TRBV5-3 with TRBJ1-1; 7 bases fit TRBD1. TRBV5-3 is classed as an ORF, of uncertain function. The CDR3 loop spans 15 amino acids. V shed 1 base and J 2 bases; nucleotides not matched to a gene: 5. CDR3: CARSLFTGENTEAFF. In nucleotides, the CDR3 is TGTGCCAGAAGCTTGTTTACAGGGGAAAACACTGAAGCTTTCTTT.

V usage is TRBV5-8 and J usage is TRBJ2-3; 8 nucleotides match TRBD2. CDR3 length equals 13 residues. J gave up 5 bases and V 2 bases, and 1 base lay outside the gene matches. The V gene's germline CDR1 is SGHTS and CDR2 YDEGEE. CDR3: CASSFRGGDTQYF. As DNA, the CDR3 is TGTGCCAGCAGCTTTCGGGGGGGAGATACGCAGTATTTT.

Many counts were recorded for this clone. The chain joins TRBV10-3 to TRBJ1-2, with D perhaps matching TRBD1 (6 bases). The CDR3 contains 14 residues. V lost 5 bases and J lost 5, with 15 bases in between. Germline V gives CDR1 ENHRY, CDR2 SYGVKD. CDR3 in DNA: TGTGCCATCAGTAAGGACAGCCTAAGTTATGGCTACACCTTC. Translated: CAISKDSLSYGYTF.

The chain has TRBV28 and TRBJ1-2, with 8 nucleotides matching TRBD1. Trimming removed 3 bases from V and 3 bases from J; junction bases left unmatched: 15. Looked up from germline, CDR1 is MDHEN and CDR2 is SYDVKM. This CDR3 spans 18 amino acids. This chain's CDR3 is CASSFYTGGYGKDYGYTF. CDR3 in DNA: TGTGCCAGCAGTTTTTATACAGGGGGTTATGGGAAGGACTATGGCTACACCTTC.

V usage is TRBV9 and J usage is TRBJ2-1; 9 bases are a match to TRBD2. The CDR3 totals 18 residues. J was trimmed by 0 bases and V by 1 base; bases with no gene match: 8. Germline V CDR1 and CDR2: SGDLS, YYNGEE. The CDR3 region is CASSVPRYSGSSYNEQFF. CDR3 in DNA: TGTGCCAGCAGCGTACCCCGGTATAGCGGGAGCTCCTACAATGAGCAGTTCTTC.

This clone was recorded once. CDR3 coding DNA: TGTGCCAGCAGGGATAACCAGTTCTTTTTGGGCTACACCTTC. Its protein product is CASRDNQFFLGYTF. The chain joins TRBV2 to TRBJ1-2; D gene uncertain. The CDR3 runs 14 residues. The germline CDR1 and CDR2 sequences are SNHLY and FYNNEI. The V end was cut by 6 bases, the J end by 8 bases, with 19 bases between. Full variable domain (remainder filled in from reference TRBV2 and TRBJ1-2): EPEVTQTPSHQVTQMGQEVILRCVPISNHLYFYWYRQILGQKVEFLVSFYNNEISEKSEIFDDQFSVERPDGSNFTLKIRSTKLEDSAMYFCASRDNQFFLGYTFGSGTRLTVV.

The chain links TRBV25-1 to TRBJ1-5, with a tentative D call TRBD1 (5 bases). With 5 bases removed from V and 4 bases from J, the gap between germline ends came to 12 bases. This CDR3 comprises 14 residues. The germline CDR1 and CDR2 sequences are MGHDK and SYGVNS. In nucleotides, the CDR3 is TGTGCCAGCAGTTACGGGACGGAGAATCAGCCCCAGCATTTT. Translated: CASSYGTENQPQHF.

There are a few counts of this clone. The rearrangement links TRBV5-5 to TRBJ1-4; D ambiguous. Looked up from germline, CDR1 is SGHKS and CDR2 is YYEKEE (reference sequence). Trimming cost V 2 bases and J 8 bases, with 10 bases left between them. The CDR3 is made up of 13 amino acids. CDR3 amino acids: CASSFGLEEKLFF. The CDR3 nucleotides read TGTGCCAGCAGCTTCGGGTTGGAAGAAAAACTGTTTTTT.